Below, 8 T cell receptor beta chains from the same sample are listed, as sequenced in a study of beta chain features in type 1 diabetes. Study-wide results and caveats: Within each of all four CD4+ subsets, Type 1 diabetes patients had TCRB CDR3s that were moderately but significantly shorter.

No antigen has been assigned to these receptors. The isolated RNA, all of it, was reverse transcribed, so expressed TCRB transcripts were what got sequenced. Method: immunoSEQ multiplex PCR; TCRdb's copy keeps in-frame clones and lacks some. The sample contains a few hundred thousand clones, approximately 15% of which appear only once. The sequenced sample consisted of naive CD4+ T cells from blood. The receptors come from a man younger than 45 with type 1 diabetes.

This clone was seen a few times. The chain has TRBV29-1 and TRBJ1-1, with D possibly being TRBD1 (5 bases). Germline loops: CDR1 SQVTM, CDR2 ANQGSEA. The CDR3 contains 11 residues. The CDR3 region is CRGGSDTEAFF. In nucleotides, the CDR3 is TGCAGGGGGGGGAGCGACACTGAAGCTTTCTTT.

The rearrangement joins TRBV29-1 to TRBJ2-5, with D possibly being TRBD1 (5 bases). Germline CDR1 is SQVTM and CDR2 is ANQGSEA. This CDR3 is 11 amino acids long. Trimming removed 4 bases from V and 4 bases from J, with 7 bases in between. The CDR3 DNA sequence: TGCAGCGTTGGGGGCAGAGAGACCCAGTACTTC. Protein product: CSVGGRETQYF. The entire variable domain, with the rest obtained from reference TRBV29-1 and TRBJ2-5, is as follows: SAVISQKPSRDICQRGTSLTIQCQVDSQVTMMFWYRQQPGQSLTLIATANQGSEATYESGFVIDKFPISRPNLTFSTLTVSNMSPEDSSIYLCSVGGRETQYFGPGTRLLVL.

This clone was seen a few times. The chain carries TRBV10-3 and TRBJ2-1; 13 nucleotides match TRBD2. Losses at the gene ends were 7 bases for V and 2 bases for J; bases not matched to a gene: 5. The CDR3 has 16 amino acids. Germline V gives CDR1 ENHRY, CDR2 SYGVKD. The CDR3 loop is CAITDTSGGAYNEQFF. As DNA, the CDR3 is TGTGCCATCACGGATACTAGCGGGGGGGCCTACAATGAGCAGTTCTTC.

This clone showed up just a few times. DNA of the CDR3: TGCAGCGTTGGGACTAGCGGGATATGGGTGGAGACCCAGTACTTC. This sequence encodes CSVGTSGIWVETQYF. The gene calls are TRBV29-1 and TRBJ2-5; TRBD2 aligns across 12 bases. The length of the CDR3 is 15 residues. Germline values: CDR1 SQVTM, CDR2 ANQGSEA. The ends lost 4 bases at V and 5 bases at J; junction bases unmatched: 8.

The V and J genes are TRBV7-9 and TRBJ2-3; 7 positions match TRBD1. Germline CDR1 is SEHNR and CDR2 is FQNEAQ (reference sequence). This CDR3 region has 15 residues. Trimming removed 5 bases from V and 2 bases from J; junction bases left unmatched: 7. The CDR3 sequence is CASSPGQPLTDTQYF. DNA of the CDR3: TGTGCCAGCAGCCCGGGACAGCCACTCACAGATACGCAGTATTTT. Combining the CDR3 with reference TRBV7-9 and TRBJ2-3 gives the whole variable domain DTGVSQNPRHKITKRGQNVTFRCDPISEHNRLYWYRQTLGQGPEFLTYFQNEAQLEKSRLLSDRFSAERPKGSFSTLEIQRTEQGDSAMYLCASSPGQPLTDTQYFGPGTRLTVL.

In its sample, this clone was seen a few times. This chain connects TRBV7-6 to TRBJ1-2; TRBD1 might be the D (5 bases). V gave up 2 bases and J gave up 2 bases, with 12 bases separating them. The CDR3 spans 15 residues. Looked up from germline, CDR1 is SGHVS and CDR2 is FNYEAQ. The CDR3 bases are TGTGCCAGCAGCTTAAACGTCGGGGGGAACTATGGCTACACCTTC. This gives the protein CASSLNVGGNYGYTF.

This clone was seen more than once but under ten times. The DNA of the CDR3 is TGCGCCAGCAGCTTGGAGGGACAGGGAGTTGGCTACACCTTC. Its protein is CASSLEGQGVGYTF. V is TRBV5-1 and J is TRBJ1-2, with 9 bases aligning to TRBD1. The germline gives CDR1 SGHRS, CDR2 YFSETQ. Trimming cost V 0 bases and J 7 bases; bases outside gene matches: 4. The CDR3 has 14 amino acids.

The rearrangement joins TRBV27 to TRBJ2-7; 11 bases are shared with TRBD1. The V gene's germline CDR1 is MNHEY and CDR2 SMNVEV (reference sequence). This CDR3 has 14 amino acids. J lost 1 base, V lost 8 bases, and 4 bases had no gene match. The CDR3 DNA follows: TGTGCCAGCGGGGACAGGGGGAAATCCTACGAGCAGTACTTC. As protein: CASGDRGKSYEQYF.